This T cell receptor (beta chain) is from a study of blood T cell repertoires in COVID-19. Across the whole study: T cells, B-cell-depleted T cells, or PBMCs supplied cDNA or gDNA.

CDR1 is SGHNT and CDR2 is YYREEE in the germline V gene (reference sequence). Trimming removed 3 bases at V and 2 bases at J, with 6 bases between. The CDR3 extends over 14 amino acids. Generated by immunoSEQ multiplex PCR, the TCRdb table keeps only in-frame clones and is missing some. The profile covers some 320,000 clones, with about 89% appearing a single time and 6.5% to 9.5% taken by the ten largest. The specimen sequenced was peripheral blood. This receptor was identified in a woman in her 50s who had recovered from COVID-19. The chain combines TRBV5-4 with TRBJ2-6, with a weak D call TRBD2 (6 bases). CDR3 in amino acids: CASSWRAGANVLTF. The CDR3 coding sequence is TGTGCCAGCAGCTGGAGGGCTGGGGCCAACGTCCTGACTTTC.